The 18 T cell receptor beta chains given below trace back to one sample, sequenced in a study of blood T cells in healthy people across ages (dated by TCRdb to the mid-2010s). To prepare the library, 5' RACE was applied. Sequencing took place on an Illumina HiSeq 2500. A second 7 to 11 cycle PCR used a sample-barcoded 5' primer and a J-beta primer mix. TCRdb's own reprocessing of the public reads used fastp at Q25 and MiXCR and kept productive beta chains. Identical CDR3 proteins give one entry, which carries the most common genes and DNA. This sample is represented by approximately 1,100,000 distinct CDR3 sequences; roughly 45% of them were singletons. Under 20% of the sample is held by the ten biggest clonotypes. The sequenced sample was blood. These receptors came from a woman in her sixties or seventies in good health.

This clonotype occurred a few times. This chain connects TRBV27 to TRBJ2-7; tentatively, D is TRBD2 (6 bases). The V end was cut by 4 bases, the J end by 3 bases, with 19 bases between. In germline, CDR1 is MNHEY, CDR2 SMNVEV (reference sequence). This CDR3 has 16 residues. The CDR3 sequence: CASSSLAPRRGYEQYF. The CDR3 DNA reads as TGTGCCAGCAGTTCGCTCGCCCCCAGGAGGGGCTACGAGCAGTACTTC.

In this sample, this clonotype turned up a few times. The chain is built from TRBV7-2 and TRBJ2-5; perhaps TRBD2 as D (6 bases). The tail of the sequence fits TRBJ2-7 better, so the J call may be wrong. Germline values: CDR1 SGHTA, CDR2 FQGNSA. The CDR3 totals 13 residues. CDR3 nucleotides: TGTGCCAGCAGCGTAGGCGGGATCCCCGAGCAGTACTTC. Translated: CASSVGGIPEQYF.

Only a few counts were recorded for this clonotype. The chain combines TRBV6-1 with TRBJ1-2; D gene uncertain. Trimming pared 8 bases from V and 4 bases from J, leaving 17 bases between. This CDR3 comprises 14 residues. Germline CDR1 reads MNHNS; CDR2 reads SASEGT. This CDR3 reads CASPLGWPSYGYTF. CDR3 in DNA: TGTGCCAGCCCCTTAGGTTGGCCTTCCTATGGCTACACCTTC.

The chain recombines TRBV10-2 with TRBJ2-7, with a weak D call TRBD2 (5 bases). Germline CDR1 is WSHSY and CDR2 is SAAADI. Trimming shortened V by 8 bases and J by 6 bases, and 14 bases separated the two germline ends. The CDR3 totals 12 residues. The CDR3 bases are TGCGCCAGCCTTCAAACGGGAAGCGAGCAGTACTTC. Translated: CASLQTGSEQYF.

This clonotype was picked up a small number of times. The chain is built from TRBV15 and TRBJ2-5, with 12 bases fitting TRBD2. The CDR3 runs 15 residues. Germline V gene lookup returns CDR1 LNHNV and CDR2 YYDKDF (reference sequence). Trimming removed 1 base from V and 5 bases from J; junction bases left unmatched: 2. The CDR3 is CATSRVTSGSETQYF. CDR3 DNA: TGTGCCACCAGCAGAGTGACTAGCGGGAGTGAGACCCAGTACTTC.

This chain joins TRBV2 and TRBJ2-4; tentatively, D is TRBD1 (6 bases). The ends were cut back, 3 bases at V and 4 bases at J, with 7 bases in the middle. Looked up from germline, CDR1 is SNHLY and CDR2 is FYNNEI. This CDR3 is built from 13 residues. The CDR3 region is CASSDGQKNIQYF. In DNA form, the CDR3 reads TGTGCCAGCAGTGATGGACAGAAAAACATTCAGTACTTC.

CDR3 loop: CASSSPGQRGIHEQYF. CDR3 nucleotides: TGTGCCAGCAGTTCCCCGGGACAGAGAGGAATCCACGAGCAGTACTTC. The V gene is TRBV27, the J gene TRBJ2-7; 7 bases map to TRBD1. The CDR3 sequence is 16 residues long. CDR1 and CDR2 from the germline V gene are MNHEY and SMNVEV (reference sequence). V gave up 4 bases and J gave up 5 bases; unmatched junction bases: 14.

The V and J genes are TRBV24-1 and TRBJ2-1; D perhaps matches TRBD1 (5 bases). Trimming shortened V by 3 bases and J by 3 bases, and 23 bases separated the two germline ends. The CDR3 contains 19 residues. Germline CDR1 is KGHDR and CDR2 is SFDVKD. CDR3 DNA: TGTGCCACCAGTGATCAAAACCTGGGGCAGTTGGGTCTCTACAATGAGCAGTTCTTC. Its protein product is CATSDQNLGQLGLYNEQFF.

This clonotype was recorded at least ten times. The DNA for the CDR3 is TGTGCCAGCAGCCAAGGGACAGAAGAGACCCAGTACTTC. Its protein is CASSQGTEETQYF. V is TRBV5-6 and J is TRBJ2-5; 7 bases map to TRBD1. V shed 4 bases, J shed 3 bases, and the junction held 3 bases outside the gene matches. Germline lookup yields CDR1 SGHDT and CDR2 YYEEEE. The CDR3 covers 13 residues.

This clonotype was detected a few times. The V and J genes are TRBV2 and TRBJ2-7; 12 bases are shared with TRBD2. The CDR3 is 15 amino acids. The J segment lost 0 bases and the V segment lost 6 bases, leaving 3 bases of the junction unmatched. The germline V gene has CDR1 SNHLY and CDR2 FYNNEI. In nucleotides, the CDR3 is TGTGCCAGCAGGGCGGGACTAGCGGGCTCCTACGAGCAGTACTTC. Translating it yields CASRAGLAGSYEQYF. Combining the CDR3 with reference TRBV2 and TRBJ2-7 gives the whole variable domain EPEVTQTPSHQVTQMGQEVILRCVPISNHLYFYWYRQILGQKVEFLVSFYNNEISEKSEIFDDQFSVERPDGSNFTLKIRSTKLEDSAMYFCASRAGLAGSYEQYFGPGTRLTVT.

The CDR3 DNA sequence: TGTGCCAGCAGTTCAACCCCCCTCTTCGGCTACACCTTC. Amino acid sequence: CASSSTPLFGYTF. The chain uses TRBV27 and TRBJ1-2; D is undetermined. The CDR3 is 13 amino acids. Trimming left V 4 bases short and J 8 bases short, with 14 bases between. Germline V lookup: CDR1 MNHEY, CDR2 SMNVEV (reference sequence).

The table lists this clonotype with a few counts. The chain has TRBV2 and TRBJ2-5; TRBD1 aligns across 9 bases. The CDR3 totals 15 residues. After removal of 7 bases from V and 3 bases from J, the junction contained 9 bases not matched to a gene. Germline V CDR1 and CDR2: SNHLY, FYNNEI. For the CDR3, the DNA is TGTGCCAGCAACGCCATTGGACAGGGGAAAGAGACCCAGTACTTC. Protein product: CASNAIGQGKETQYF.

The rearrangement links TRBV9 to TRBJ2-5, with a tentative D call TRBD2 (6 bases). V lost 2 bases and J 2 bases, leaving 13 bases between the germline ends. There are 15 residues in the CDR3. Germline CDR1 is SGDLS and CDR2 is YYNGEE. CDR3 residues: CASSVSRGIQETQYF. The CDR3 DNA sequence: TGTGCCAGCAGCGTCAGTCGCGGGATTCAAGAGACCCAGTACTTC.

The V call is TRBV3-1, the J call TRBJ2-7; TRBD2 agrees at 7 bases. There are 15 residues in the CDR3. J was trimmed by 7 bases and V by 1 base; bases with no gene match: 10. Germline CDR1 LGHDT, CDR2 YNNKEL (reference sequence). Here the CDR3 reads CASSQGPAGHNEQYF. Written as DNA, the CDR3 is TGTGCCAGCAGCCAAGGGCCAGCGGGGCATAATGAGCAGTACTTC.

This clonotype appeared a few times. The rearrangement uses TRBV28 and TRBJ2-7, with 9 bases aligning to TRBD1. The V gene end was trimmed by 5 bases and the J gene end by 3 bases; junction bases not matched to a gene: 14. Per germline, CDR1 MDHEN and CDR2 SYDVKM. This CDR3 has 17 residues. The DNA of the CDR3 is TGTGCCAGCAGTCACCAACTTGGACAGGGGAAAATCTACGAGCAGTACTTC. Protein sequence: CASSHQLGQGKIYEQYF.

The chain has TRBV25-1 and TRBJ2-1; 8 bases fit TRBD1. With 1 base clipped from V and 6 bases from J, the junction kept 8 bases outside the gene matches. CDR3 length: 16 amino acids. The germline gives CDR1 MGHDK, CDR2 SYGVNS. CDR3 loop: CASSEWGDRGGNEQFF. CDR3 DNA sequence: TGTGCCAGCAGTGAATGGGGAGACAGGGGAGGCAATGAGCAGTTCTTC.

This clonotype was seen a handful of times. V and J are TRBV5-1 and TRBJ2-3; the match to TRBD2 covers 8 bases. J was trimmed by 6 bases and V by 2 bases; bases with no gene match: 5. The CDR3 sequence is 14 residues long. Germline CDR1 reads SGHRS; CDR2 reads YFSETQ. In DNA, the CDR3 is TGCGCCAGCAGCTTTGGAGCGGGAGAGGATACGCAGTATTTT. As protein: CASSFGAGEDTQYF.

The chain combines TRBV28 with TRBJ2-5; D possibly corresponds to TRBD2 (6 bases). The CDR3 length is 13 residues. Germline V gives CDR1 MDHEN, CDR2 SYDVKM. Trimming took off 5 bases at V and 11 bases at J, with 18 bases between the two ends. The CDR3 loop is CASSHRLGDEQYF. DNA for the CDR3: TGTGCCAGCAGTCACAGACTAGGCGATGAGCAGTACTTC.